These 29 T cell receptor beta chains were all obtained from the same sample, sequenced in a study of technical replicates of blood from several donors. Clones were sequenced by immunoSEQ multiplex PCR, and TCRdb holds only the in-frame ones, with some missing. Of 100,000 or so clones listed, 95% are singletons. The sequenced sample consisted of T cells isolated from PBMCs. The receptors were sampled from a human donor in good health.

This sequence joins TRBV27 and TRBJ2-7, with 8 bases that match TRBD2. Trimming at V came to 7 bases and at J to 5 bases, leaving 13 bases not matched to a gene. CDR1 is MNHEY and CDR2 is SMNVEV in the germline V gene (reference sequence). There are 15 residues in the CDR3. The CDR3 nucleotides are TGTGCCAGCATGAGGATTAGCGGGAAGGGGCACGAGCAGTACTTC. As protein: CASMRISGKGHEQYF.

The chain combines TRBV27 with TRBJ1-1, with 9 positions matching TRBD1. Germline loops: CDR1 MNHEY, CDR2 SMNVEV (reference sequence). After removal of 6 bases from V and 4 bases from J, the junction contained 6 bases not matched to a gene. There are 14 residues in the CDR3. This CDR3 is CASSPQGAGTEAFF. The CDR3 region has the DNA TGTGCCAGCAGCCCACAGGGGGCTGGCACTGAAGCTTTCTTT.

This chain joins TRBV7-9 and TRBJ1-2; 10 nucleotides match TRBD1. The CDR3 spans 15 residues. Losses at the gene ends were 4 bases for V and 4 bases for J; bases not matched to a gene: 6. The V gene's germline CDR1 is SEHNR and CDR2 FQNEAQ (reference sequence). The CDR3 DNA reads as TGTGCCAGCAGCTCAGGGACAGGGGCAAGCTATGGCTACACCTTC. As protein: CASSSGTGASYGYTF.

The rearrangement uses TRBV28 and TRBJ2-1, with TRBD2 identical over 10 bases. The CDR3 extends over 19 amino acids. Germline V gene lookup returns CDR1 MDHEN and CDR2 SYDVKM. V dropped 5 bases and J dropped 3; count of bases not matched to a gene: 16. The CDR3 sequence: CASSPQRGGWGFVYNEQFF. The CDR3 DNA follows: TGTGCCAGCAGTCCTCAGCGGGGGGGCTGGGGGTTCGTCTACAATGAGCAGTTCTTC.

The chain joins TRBV28 to TRBJ2-3, with 8 nucleotides matching TRBD2. With 3 bases clipped from V and 1 base from J, the junction kept 6 bases outside the gene matches. The germline V gene encodes CDR1 MDHEN and CDR2 SYDVKM. The CDR3 is made up of 16 amino acids. The CDR3 here is CASSLSGRDGTDTQYF. The CDR3 bases are TGTGCCAGCAGTTTGTCCGGGAGGGACGGCACAGATACGCAGTATTTT.

This sequence joins TRBV5-1 and TRBJ2-1; tentatively, D is TRBD1 (7 bases). V dropped 7 bases and J dropped 8 bases, with 19 bases sitting between them. Germline V gene sequence: CDR1 SGHRS, CDR2 YFSETQ. The CDR3 runs 14 residues. The DNA for the CDR3 is TGCGCCAGCGGGAGGACTACAGGGGCTGATGAGCAGTTCTTC. Amino acids: CASGRTTGADEQFF.

The V call is TRBV6-5, the J call TRBJ1-2, with TRBD1 as a possible D gene (6 bases). The CDR3 is made up of 13 amino acids. V was cut by 6 bases and J by 6 bases, with 14 bases left in between. CDR1 and CDR2 (germline): MNHEY, SVGAGI. The CDR3 reads CASRNYRVHGYTF. CDR3 DNA: TGTGCCAGCAGAAATTACAGGGTTCATGGCTACACCTTC.

J is TRBJ2-3 and V is TRBV18; 7 bases fit TRBD1. CDR1 and CDR2 (germline): KGHSH, LQKENI. The CDR3 totals 16 residues. The ends lost 3 bases at V and 1 base at J; junction bases unmatched: 7. The CDR3 nucleotides read TGTGCCAGCTCACCCCGCGAGGGGGCCCGCACAGATACGCAGTATTTT. Protein product: CASSPREGARTDTQYF.

This chain uses TRBV2 with TRBJ1-3; D might be TRBD1 (5 bases). Germline CDR1 is SNHLY and CDR2 is FYNNEI. The CDR3 runs to 15 residues. Trimming stripped 8 bases from V and 4 bases from J, with 18 bases between. The CDR3 coding sequence is TGTGCCAGCCCTCGTGTGGGGGGAAAAGGAAACACCATATATTTT. As protein: CASPRVGGKGNTIYF.

The CDR3, as DNA: TGTGCCAGCAGCTTTGGAAATCCGGGACAGGAGGACTATGGCTACACCTTC. Protein sequence: CASSFGNPGQEDYGYTF. The chain links TRBV5-4 to TRBJ1-2; 8 positions match TRBD1. The CDR3 has 17 residues. Per the germline V gene, CDR1 is SGHNT and CDR2 is YYREEE (reference sequence). After removal of 2 bases from V and 3 bases from J, the junction contained 12 bases not matched to a gene.

The chain combines TRBV15 with TRBJ2-1; 8 nucleotides match TRBD2. The trim removed 11 bases at V and 6 bases at J, leaving 15 bases unmatched. Per germline, CDR1 LNHNV and CDR2 YYDKDF (reference sequence). The CDR3 totals 15 residues. This chain's CDR3 is CAEWGIAGNANEQFF. The DNA for the CDR3 is TGTGCCGAGTGGGGGATAGCGGGGAATGCCAATGAGCAGTTCTTC. The complete variable domain, with remaining parts taken from reference TRBV15 and TRBJ2-1, reads DAMVIQNPRYQVTQFGKPVTLSCSQTLNHNVMYWYQQKSSQAPKLLFHYYDKDFNNEADTPDNFQSRRPNTSFCFLDIRSPGLGDTAMYLCAEWGIAGNANEQFFGPGTRLTVL.

The V call is TRBV6-5, the J call TRBJ1-4; D gene ambiguous. Trimming took off 0 bases at V and 2 bases at J, with 10 bases between the two ends. The V gene's germline CDR1 is MNHEY and CDR2 SVGAGI. The CDR3 has 16 amino acids. CDR3 DNA: TGTGCCAGCAGTTACTCAGATTTTCGGACTAATGAAAAACTGTTTTTT. This codes for CASSYSDFRTNEKLFF.

The chain recombines TRBV10-3 with TRBJ2-3, with D uncertain. Germline V gene lookup returns CDR1 ENHRY and CDR2 SYGVKD. The CDR3 is made up of 14 amino acids. The V end was cut by 4 bases, the J end by 2 bases, with 10 bases between. Here the CDR3 reads CAISVRGATDTQYF. Written as DNA, the CDR3 is TGTGCCATCAGTGTTCGAGGCGCCACAGATACGCAGTATTTT.

V is TRBV4-2 and J is TRBJ1-5; maybe TRBD1 (5 bases). The V gene's germline CDR1 is LGHNA and CDR2 YNFKEQ. The CDR3 spans 17 residues. The V end was cut by 2 bases, the J end by 6 bases, with 20 bases between. The CDR3 sequence: CASSQLPQGEGSQPQHF. The CDR3 DNA is TGTGCCAGCAGCCAATTACCTCAGGGTGAAGGTAGTCAGCCCCAGCATTTT.

The J gene is TRBJ1-4, the V gene TRBV7-9; tentative D call: TRBD1 (5 bases). The germline V gene encodes CDR1 SEHNR and CDR2 FQNEAQ (reference sequence). The CDR3 totals 17 residues. V lost 5 bases and J lost 0, with 16 bases in between. CDR3 amino acids: CASSKTSQGATNEKLFF. Here the CDR3 DNA reads TGTGCCAGCAGCAAGACTAGTCAGGGAGCAACTAATGAAAAACTGTTTTTT. The full variable domain, completed using reference TRBV7-9 and TRBJ1-4, is DTGVSQNPRHKITKRGQNVTFRCDPISEHNRLYWYRQTLGQGPEFLTYFQNEAQLEKSRLLSDRFSAERPKGSFSTLEIQRTEQGDSAMYLCASSKTSQGATNEKLFFGSGTQLSVL.

This clone appeared a single time. The rearrangement links TRBV5-1 to TRBJ1-3; TRBD1 might be the D (6 bases). CDR3 length equals 16 residues. With 4 bases removed from V and 2 bases from J, the gap between germline ends came to 16 bases. CDR1 SGHRS and CDR2 YFSETQ come from the germline V gene. CDR3 coding DNA: TGCGCCAGCAGCACGGTGGTGACAGGAGCTGGAAACACCATATATTTT. Its protein is CASSTVVTGAGNTIYF.

The rearrangement uses TRBV9 and TRBJ2-1; TRBD2 aligns across 7 bases. V lost 0 bases to trimming and J lost 7 bases; unmatched junction nucleotides: 7. The CDR3 has 15 residues. CDR1 and CDR2 from the germline V gene are SGDLS and YYNGEE. The CDR3 sequence: CASSVGIGRGNEQFF. The CDR3 DNA follows: TGTGCCAGCAGCGTAGGGATCGGGCGGGGGAATGAGCAGTTCTTC. The variable domain in full, with the rest retrieved from reference TRBV9 and TRBJ2-1, is DSGVTQTPKHLITATGQRVTLRCSPRSGDLSVYWYQQSLDQGLQFLIQYYNGEERAKGNILERFSAQQFPDLHSELNLSSLELGDSALYFCASSVGIGRGNEQFFGPGTRLTVL.

V is TRBV6-1 and J is TRBJ2-7; 8 bases match TRBD1. Germline values: CDR1 MNHNS, CDR2 SASEGT. The length of the CDR3 is 14 residues. Germline trimming cut 8 bases from V and 2 bases from J; bases unmatched to any gene: 8. DNA for the CDR3: TGTGCCAGCCGGTCCGGGACAGGAGCCTACGAGCAGTACTTC. Protein: CASRSGTGAYEQYF.

The rearrangement links TRBV19 to TRBJ1-1; no definite D call. This CDR3 spans 16 amino acids. Germline V gene sequence: CDR1 LNHDA, CDR2 SQIVND (reference sequence). Trimming left V 0 bases short and J 3 bases short, with 14 bases between. The CDR3 nucleotides read TGTGCCAGTAGTATAGACGCCCATGTCGGGGACACTGAAGCTTTCTTT. Its translation is CASSIDAHVGDTEAFF.

V is TRBV6-6 and J is TRBJ1-1; D call uncertain. Germline CDR1 is MNHNY and CDR2 is SVGAGI (reference sequence). The CDR3 spans 14 residues. Trimming removed 5 bases at V and 0 bases at J, with 10 bases between. The CDR3 region is CASSLPGVNTEAFF. CDR3 in DNA: TGTGCCAGCAGTCTGCCCGGTGTGAACACTGAAGCTTTCTTT.

The chain joins TRBV4-1 to TRBJ2-2; 9 nucleotides match TRBD2. Germline CDR1 MGHRA, CDR2 YSYEKL. CDR3 length: 15 amino acids. V trimming: 2 bases; J trimming: 8 bases; junction bases outside the gene matches: 6. The CDR3 protein is CASSQLGLASGELFF. CDR3 DNA sequence: TGCGCCAGCAGCCAACTAGGACTAGCGTCTGGGGAGCTGTTTTTT.

This CDR3 reads CASSQAAGQQGGNTIYF. In DNA form, the CDR3 reads TGTGCCAGCAGCCAGGCCGCGGGGCAACAAGGTGGAAACACCATATATTTT. V usage is TRBV4-2 and J usage is TRBJ1-3; D may be TRBD1 (5 bases). Per the germline V gene, CDR1 is LGHNA and CDR2 is YNFKEQ. Trimming pared 3 bases from V and 3 bases from J, leaving 18 bases between. This CDR3 has 17 amino acids.

This chain links TRBV18 with TRBJ1-1; D gene ambiguous. This CDR3 has 14 residues. The V end was cut by 6 bases, the J end by 1 base, with 12 bases between. Germline loops: CDR1 KGHSH, CDR2 LQKENI. The CDR3 bases are TGTGCCAGCTCCCCGGGAAGGGCGAACACTGAAGCTTTCTTT. Its protein product is CASSPGRANTEAFF.

This chain links TRBV6-5 with TRBJ1-1; D remains ambiguous. The CDR3 is 14 residues long. Germline values: CDR1 MNHEY, CDR2 SVGAGI. The V end lost 2 bases, the J end lost 4 bases, and 11 bases lay between the germline ends. In nucleotides, the CDR3 is TGTGCCAGCAGTTACGTGAGCGAGGGCACTGAAGCTTTCTTT. Protein: CASSYVSEGTEAFF.

The rearrangement uses TRBV5-1 and TRBJ2-7, with TRBD2 identical over 9 bases. Germline-derived CDR1 and CDR2 are SGHRS and YFSETQ. Trimming at V came to 0 bases and at J to 5 bases, leaving 9 bases not matched to a gene. The CDR3 extends over 16 amino acids. The CDR3 loop is CASSLGPTSGRHEQYF. The CDR3 DNA reads as TGCGCCAGCAGCTTGGGACCCACTAGCGGGCGACACGAGCAGTACTTC.

The rearrangement links TRBV19 to TRBJ2-5, with 7 bases matching TRBD1. From germline, CDR1 is LNHDA and CDR2 SQIVND (reference sequence). With V trimmed by 8 bases and J by 1 base, 7 bases remained unmatched. The CDR3 sequence is 14 residues long. DNA of the CDR3: TGTGCCAGTCGCGACAGGGATCGCCAAGAGACCCAGTACTTC. It is translated as CASRDRDRQETQYF.

CDR3 coding DNA: TGCGCCAGCACACTGGGGCTTCGATCGTTCGACGGCTACACCTTC. This sequence encodes CASTLGLRSFDGYTF. J is TRBJ1-2 and V is TRBV4-1, with D maybe TRBD1 (5 bases). The germline V gene has CDR1 MGHRA and CDR2 YSYEKL. The CDR3 spans 15 residues. Trimming removed 7 bases from V and 8 bases from J, with 23 bases in between.

This rearrangement joins TRBV28 to TRBJ2-5, with TRBD2 identical over 7 bases. With V trimmed by 7 bases and J by 0 bases, 8 bases remained unmatched. Germline loops: CDR1 MDHEN, CDR2 SYDVKM. The CDR3 length is 15 residues. CDR3 loop: CASKGGSLYQETQYF. CDR3 nucleotides: TGTGCCAGCAAGGGCGGGAGCCTGTACCAAGAGACCCAGTACTTC.

The rearrangement joins TRBV28 to TRBJ1-5, with 9 bases identical to TRBD1. The CDR3 loop spans 15 amino acids. The J segment lost 2 bases and the V segment lost 6 bases, leaving 5 bases of the junction unmatched. Germline V gene lookup returns CDR1 MDHEN and CDR2 SYDVKM. The CDR3 DNA reads TGTGCCAGCAGATACGGGGACAGGGGCAATCAGCCCCAGCATTTT. This translates into CASRYGDRGNQPQHF.